This TCR beta chain was captured by sequencing in a study of blood T cell repertoires in COVID-19. Whole-study context: Spain, Italy and the United States supplied samples that represented acute and convalescent COVID-19. PBMCs, B-cell-depleted T cells, or T cells were the source of the cDNA or gDNA that made up the material.

In the original workflow: Using reference gene primer amplification, nucleated cell counts were estimated. Only in-frame clones appear in the TCRdb table, and some are missing; sequencing was by immunoSEQ multiplex PCR. Clone size and V and J calls were adopted from that table, with D and trimming inferred from the DNA. Among about 41,000 clones listed, around 82% were seen once. This clone was recorded only once. Trimming pared 0 bases from V and 3 bases from J, leaving 9 bases between. CDR1 SGHNT and CDR2 YYREEE come from the germline V gene (reference sequence). CDR3 length equals 14 residues. This sequence originates from a woman at least 80 years old with active or convalescent COVID-19. The sequencing input was peripheral blood. The genes are TRBV5-4 and TRBJ1-1, with D unresolved. CDR3 loop: CASSLAPRDTEAFF. The CDR3 DNA sequence: TGTGCCAGCAGCTTGGCCCCACGGGACACTGAAGCTTTCTTT.